This T cell receptor (beta chain) appears in the sequencing data of a study of control samples from healthy donors and cancer patients. Clones were read by immunoSEQ multiplex PCR, and TCRdb kept only the in-frame ones, dropping some. The table has more than 25,000 clones, nearly 90% seen once. CDR1 and CDR2 (germline): SNHLY, FYNNEI. The CDR3 runs 15 residues. V trimming: 6 bases; J trimming: 4 bases; junction bases outside the gene matches: 8. This TCR was sampled from a female donor with melanoma. The chain recombines TRBV2 with TRBJ2-1, with TRBD2 matching over 8 bases. The sample consisted of formalin-fixed, paraffin-embedded tissue. CDR3 DNA: TGTGCCAGCAGGCCGGGACTAGTAGTGTACAATGAGCAGTTCTTC. It encodes CASRPGLVVYNEQFF.